Here is one T cell receptor (beta chain) with its context. The antigen remains unidentified. The sample belongs to a study of T cell repertoires in cytomegalovirus infection. Across the whole study: Epitope selection comprised recently identified HLA-C-restricted CMV epitopes and well-studied HLA-B-restricted CMV epitopes. Both CMV infection and a matching HLA type were indicated by public TCR beta signatures. Study-wide points: Clonotype analysis showed dominance of the ex vivo response by HLA-C-restricted CMV-specific TCR beta clonotypes. Summed frequency of public TCR beta families distinguished CMV carriers with the relevant HLA.

Via MiXCR, TCRdb re-called the reads, giving one row per CDR3 protein. The table shows under 850,000 distinct CDR3 sequences, with 30% to 40% occurring only once. The CDR3 extends over 15 amino acids. Germline CDR1 reads MNHNY; CDR2 reads SVGAGI (reference sequence). The junction had 14 bases not matched to a gene; V was cut back by 10 bases and J by 5 bases. The sequences come from cultured PBMCs, collected from culture after CMV antigen stimulation. The source is a human donor in good health (CMV status not recorded). Some clones in this sample may be carry-over from other donors' samples. The rearrangement links TRBV6-6 to TRBJ2-5, with 9 positions matching TRBD1. Here the CDR3 DNA reads TGTGCCACCACTCTTGGGACAGGGAGGATTGAGACCCAGTACTTC. This gives the protein CATTLGTGRIETQYF.